A single sample gave rise to the 11 T cell receptor beta chains below, sequenced in a study of cytomegalovirus exposure and HLA in healthy donors. The PCR ran on 60 Vbeta and 13 Jbeta primers. Only in-frame clones appear in the TCRdb table, and some are missing; sequencing was by immunoSEQ multiplex PCR. Counted here are about 65,000 clones, roughly 80% occurring once; the ten biggest clones make up around 3%. Input material: PBMCs. Receptors were obtained from a girl aged 5 to 17 in good health and CMV-seropositive.

The CDR3 is CASSRTRGQETEAFF. The DNA for the CDR3 is TGTGCCAGCAGCAGGACCAGGGGGCAGGAGACTGAAGCTTTCTTT. The chain joins TRBV28 to TRBJ1-1; TRBD1 matches 8 bases. The CDR3 is made up of 15 amino acids. CDR1 and CDR2 (germline): MDHEN, SYDVKM. The V segment lost 6 bases and the J segment 5 bases; nucleotides outside the gene matches: 11.

This clone was picked up one time. The chain is built from TRBV7-2 and TRBJ2-3; 7 nucleotides match TRBD1. The germline V gene encodes CDR1 SGHTA and CDR2 FQGNSA. J gave up 3 bases and V 4 bases, and 13 bases lay outside the gene matches. The CDR3 is 17 amino acids. Here the CDR3 reads CASSSTPDRVATDTQYF. The CDR3, as DNA: TGTGCCAGCAGCTCAACACCCGACAGGGTGGCAACAGATACGCAGTATTTT.

V usage is TRBV19 and J usage is TRBJ1-1, with 8 bases identical to TRBD1. V shed 7 bases and J 1 base; nucleotides not matched to a gene: 8. The germline CDR1 and CDR2 sequences are LNHDA and SQIVND (reference sequence). The CDR3 has 15 residues. CDR3 sequence (DNA): TGTGCCAGTACAACTCGACAGGGGTGGAACACTGAAGCTTTCTTT. This translates into CASTTRQGWNTEAFF.

V gene TRBV5-1 combines with J gene TRBJ2-1; D might be TRBD2 (6 bases). Trimming cost V 3 bases and J 6 bases, with 13 bases left between them. The CDR3 length is 14 residues. Germline CDR1 reads SGHRS; CDR2 reads YFSETQ. In nucleotides, the CDR3 is TGCGCCAGCAGCTACGGGAGTGAGGGCAATGAGCAGTTCTTC. Encoded protein: CASSYGSEGNEQFF.

The V gene is TRBV10-3, the J gene TRBJ2-1; TRBD2 aligns across 11 bases. Trimming removed 2 bases from V and 5 bases from J; junction bases left unmatched: 14. This CDR3 has 19 residues. The germline V gene has CDR1 ENHRY and CDR2 SYGVKD. In DNA, the CDR3 is TGTGCCATCAGTGAGCCTCGGGAAGGTAGCGGGAGGGCGAACAATGAGCAGTTCTTC. Translated, it gives CAISEPREGSGRANNEQFF.

The chain recombines TRBV2 with TRBJ2-7; 9 positions agree with TRBD1. The J segment lost 3 bases and the V segment lost 1 base, leaving 4 bases of the junction unmatched. Germline V CDR1 and CDR2: SNHLY, FYNNEI. This CDR3 contains 15 residues. The CDR3 bases are TGTGCCAGCAGTGAAGGGGGGACAGGGCTCTACGAGCAGTACTTC. This encodes CASSEGGTGLYEQYF.

The gene calls are TRBV13 and TRBJ2-1, with a weak D call TRBD2 (6 bases). Germline loops: CDR1 PRHDT, CDR2 FYEKMQ (reference sequence). Trimming cost V 7 bases and J 4 bases, with 11 bases left between them. The CDR3 is 13 amino acids. CDR3 DNA sequence: TGTGCCAGCAACCTGGGACTTTACAATGAGCAGTTCTTC. Encoded protein: CASNLGLYNEQFF.

The gene calls are TRBV28 and TRBJ2-7; 9 positions match TRBD1. The CDR3 runs to 18 residues. V trimming: 5 bases; J trimming: 5 bases; junction bases outside the gene matches: 19. Germline loops: CDR1 MDHEN, CDR2 SYDVKM. The DNA of the CDR3 is TGTGCCAGCAGTCCCCGCGGGTTTGGTAGACAGGGGGGGGACGAGCAGTACTTC. Translating gives CASSPRGFGRQGGDEQYF.

The rearrangement uses TRBV29-1 and TRBJ1-5; D unclear. This CDR3 has 13 residues. The germline gives CDR1 SQVTM, CDR2 ANQGSEA. V lost 4 bases and J lost 0, with 7 bases in between. The CDR3 reads CSVADNSNQPQHF. CDR3 coding DNA: TGCAGCGTTGCAGACAATAGCAATCAGCCCCAGCATTTT.

This clone was counted a few times. The chain has TRBV5-4 and TRBJ2-3; no clear D gene. Germline assignment: CDR1 SGHNT and CDR2 YYREEE (reference sequence). V gave up 4 bases and J gave up 2 bases, with 5 bases separating them. CDR3 length: 12 residues. CDR3 region: CASSTYTDTQYF. The CDR3 DNA sequence: TGTGCCAGCAGCACCTACACAGATACGCAGTATTTT.

The chain carries TRBV11-2 and TRBJ1-2; D unclear. The germline V gene encodes CDR1 SGHAT and CDR2 FQNNGV. The CDR3 is made up of 14 amino acids. V lost 4 bases and J 5 bases, leaving 14 bases between the germline ends. CDR3 region: CASSSTQNHYGYTF. The CDR3 DNA sequence: TGTGCCAGCAGCTCGACACAGAACCATTATGGCTACACCTTC.